The clone carrying this T cell receptor (beta chain) occurred once. What it binds is unknown. The CDR3 is 13 amino acids. The V gene's germline CDR1 is MNHNY and CDR2 SVGAGI (reference sequence). The V and J ends lost 2 bases and 4 bases respectively, with 9 bases between them. This sample is part of a study of T cells in localized non-small cell lung cancer. The study's findings and limits: A median approximately 53 of the top 100 tumor clones appeared in adjacent lung.

Here immunoSEQ multiplex PCR was the method, and the copy in TCRdb shows in-frame clones only, minus some. The table lists some 37,000 clones, approximately 86% of them singletons, with approximately 3.6% in the top ten. The sample in question was peripheral blood, obtained before any cancer treatment. This TCR was sampled from a man aged 18-55 years with stage I lung adenocarcinoma. The rearrangement joins TRBV6-6 to TRBJ2-7; D remains ambiguous. CDR3 bases: TGTGCCAGCAGTTACGGGCAGAGGTACGAGCAGTACTTC. Translating gives CASSYGQRYEQYF.